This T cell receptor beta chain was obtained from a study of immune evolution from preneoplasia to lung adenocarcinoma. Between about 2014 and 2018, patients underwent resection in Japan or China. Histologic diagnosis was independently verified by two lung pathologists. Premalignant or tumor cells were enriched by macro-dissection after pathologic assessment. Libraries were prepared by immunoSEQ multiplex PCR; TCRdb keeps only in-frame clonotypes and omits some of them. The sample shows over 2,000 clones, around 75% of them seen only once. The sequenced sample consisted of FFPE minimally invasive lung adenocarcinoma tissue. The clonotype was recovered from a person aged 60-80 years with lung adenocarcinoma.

Written as DNA, the CDR3 is TGTGCCAGCAGCTTGGCCGGAAGGTCGGGGCACAATGAGCAGTTCTTC. Encoded protein: CASSLAGRSGHNEQFF. V gene TRBV5-4 combines with J gene TRBJ2-1; TRBD1 or TRBD2 may be the D gene (5 bases each). Looked up from germline, CDR1 is SGHNT and CDR2 is YYREEE (reference sequence). Trimming stripped 0 bases from V and 5 bases from J, with 15 bases between. The CDR3 sequence is 16 residues long.